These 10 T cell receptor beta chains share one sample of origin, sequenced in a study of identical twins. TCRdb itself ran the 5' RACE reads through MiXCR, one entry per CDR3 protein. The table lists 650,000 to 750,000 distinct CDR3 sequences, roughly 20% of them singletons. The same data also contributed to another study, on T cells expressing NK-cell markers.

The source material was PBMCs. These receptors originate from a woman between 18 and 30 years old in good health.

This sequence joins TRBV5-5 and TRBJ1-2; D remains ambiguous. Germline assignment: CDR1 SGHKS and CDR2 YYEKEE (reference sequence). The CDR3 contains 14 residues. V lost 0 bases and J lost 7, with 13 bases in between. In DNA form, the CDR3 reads TGTGCCAGCAGCTTGGCCCCTCCAGGTGCTGGCTACACCTTC. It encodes CASSLAPPGAGYTF. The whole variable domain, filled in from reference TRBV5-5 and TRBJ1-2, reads DAGVTQSPTHLIKTRGQQVTLRCSPISGHKSVSWYQQVLGQGPQFIFQYYEKEERGRGNFPDRFSARQFPNYSSELNVNALLLGDSALYLCASSLAPPGAGYTFGSGTRLTVV.

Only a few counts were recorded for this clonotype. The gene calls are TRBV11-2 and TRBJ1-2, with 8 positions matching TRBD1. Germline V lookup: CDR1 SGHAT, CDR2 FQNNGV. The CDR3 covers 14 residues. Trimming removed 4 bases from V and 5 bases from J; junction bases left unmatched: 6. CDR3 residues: CASSSLDRAYGYTF. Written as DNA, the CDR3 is TGTGCCAGCAGCTCCCTGGACAGGGCGTATGGCTACACCTTC.

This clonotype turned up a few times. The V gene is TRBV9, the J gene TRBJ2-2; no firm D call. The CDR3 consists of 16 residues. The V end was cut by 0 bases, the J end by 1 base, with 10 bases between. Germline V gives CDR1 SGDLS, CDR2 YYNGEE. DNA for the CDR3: TGTGCCAGCAGCGTAGAGGATAGGGAGAACACCGGGGAGCTGTTTTTT. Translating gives CASSVEDRENTGELFF.

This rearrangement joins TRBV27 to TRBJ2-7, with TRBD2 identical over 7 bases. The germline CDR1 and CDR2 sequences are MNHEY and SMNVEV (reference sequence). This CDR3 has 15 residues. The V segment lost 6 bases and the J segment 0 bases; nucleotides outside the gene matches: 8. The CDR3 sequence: CASSHRRESSYEQYF. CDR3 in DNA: TGTGCCAGCAGCCACAGGCGGGAGTCCTCCTACGAGCAGTACTTC.

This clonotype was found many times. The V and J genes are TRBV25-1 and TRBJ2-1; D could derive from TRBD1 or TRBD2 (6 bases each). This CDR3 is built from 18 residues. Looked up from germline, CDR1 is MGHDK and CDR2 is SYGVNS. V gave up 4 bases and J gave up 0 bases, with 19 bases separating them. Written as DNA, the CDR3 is TGTGCCAGCAGTGCCCCTCGGGGGCAGGGCCCCTCCTACAATGAGCAGTTCTTC. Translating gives CASSAPRGQGPSYNEQFF.

The CDR3 is CASSRPVFGTEETQYF. The CDR3 DNA is TGTGCCAGCAGCCGTCCGGTCTTTGGCACCGAAGAGACCCAGTACTTC. The V call is TRBV12-3 or TRBV12-4, the J call TRBJ2-5, with unresolved D. V lost 6 bases and J 3 bases, leaving 20 bases between the germline ends. The CDR3 extends over 16 amino acids.

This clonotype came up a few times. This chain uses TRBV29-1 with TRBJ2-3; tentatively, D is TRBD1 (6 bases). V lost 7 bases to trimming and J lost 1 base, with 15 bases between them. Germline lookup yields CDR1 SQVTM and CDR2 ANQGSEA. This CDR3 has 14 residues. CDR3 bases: TGCAGCGGCTGCCAGGGGACGGGCACAGATACGCAGTATTTT. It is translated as CSGCQGTGTDTQYF.

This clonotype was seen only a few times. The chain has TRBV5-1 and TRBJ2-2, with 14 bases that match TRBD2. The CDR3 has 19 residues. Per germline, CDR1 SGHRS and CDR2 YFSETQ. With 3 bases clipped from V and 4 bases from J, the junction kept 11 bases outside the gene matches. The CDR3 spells CASSSGLAGGYVTTGELFF. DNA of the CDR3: TGCGCCAGCAGCTCTGGACTAGCGGGAGGCTATGTTACCACCGGGGAGCTGTTTTTT.

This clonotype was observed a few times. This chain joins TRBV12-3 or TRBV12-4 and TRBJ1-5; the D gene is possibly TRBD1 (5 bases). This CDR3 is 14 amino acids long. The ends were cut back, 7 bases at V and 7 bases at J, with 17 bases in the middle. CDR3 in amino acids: CASTVGPPSQPQHF. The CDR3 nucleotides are TGTGCCAGCACCGTGGGACCCCCGAGCCAGCCCCAGCATTTT.

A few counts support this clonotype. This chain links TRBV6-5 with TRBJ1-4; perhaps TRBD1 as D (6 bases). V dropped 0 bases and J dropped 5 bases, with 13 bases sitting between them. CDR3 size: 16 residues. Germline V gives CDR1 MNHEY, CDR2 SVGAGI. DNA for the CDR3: TGTGCCAGCAGTTACTCCGTCGGGGGGCTCAATGAAAAACTGTTTTTT. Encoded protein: CASSYSVGGLNEKLFF.